This TCR beta chain was recorded in a study of OX40 agonist ivuxolimab in advanced cancers. Across the whole study: Prior anti-PD-1, anti-PD-L1 or anti-CTLA-4 therapy did not bar entry, and more than 35% had some. Three patients showed partial responses: one hepatocellular carcinoma and two cutaneous melanoma cases. Whole-study findings and limits: In general, CD8+ T cells held more expanded clones than CD4+ did, on average.

The CDR3 is 11 residues long. V dropped 5 bases and J dropped 4 bases, with 5 bases sitting between them. Per the germline V gene, CDR1 is MNHNS and CDR2 is SASEGT. The table came from immunoSEQ multiplex PCR; TCRdb's copy has only in-frame clones and leaves some out. The sample lists 75,000 to 95,000 clones; 89% were seen once. This clone occurred once. Its specificity is not known. Cycle 7 day 1, cycle 4 day 1, and baseline were the timepoints at which blood was sampled. The origin of this receptor is an adult with an advanced solid tumor such as melanoma, head and neck, liver or kidney cancer. The chain is built from TRBV6-1 and TRBJ1-1; D is unresolved. The material sequenced was CD4+ or CD8+ T cells sorted from blood, taken in a trial of the OX40 agonist ivuxolimab. The CDR3 loop reads CASSRFTEAFF. In DNA form, the CDR3 reads TGTGCCAGCAGTCGGTTCACTGAAGCTTTCTTT.